The 21 T cell receptor beta chains in this list originate from one sample, sequenced in a study of blood T cell repertoires in COVID-19. Profiled with immunoSEQ multiplex PCR; TCRdb holds only in-frame clones, not every one. The sample carries 310,000 or so clones, roughly 90% recorded once. Sequencing was performed on peripheral blood. The receptors were sampled from a woman between 50 and 59 years old with active or convalescent COVID-19.

The CDR3 reads CASSITGGYFEKLFF. The CDR3 DNA reads as TGTGCCAGTAGTATTACGGGGGGCTATTTTGAAAAACTGTTTTTT. The rearrangement links TRBV19 to TRBJ1-4; possibly TRBD1 for D (6 bases). Trimming stripped 3 bases from V and 7 bases from J, with 15 bases between. Germline values: CDR1 LNHDA, CDR2 SQIVND (reference sequence). CDR3 length equals 15 residues.

The count of this clone is one. Here the CDR3 DNA reads TGTGCCAGCAGCCAAGCCCCTGACAGGGAAGCTTTCTTT. Translated, it gives CASSQAPDREAFF. V usage is TRBV3-1 (or the pseudogene TRBV3-2) and J usage is TRBJ1-1, with a possible D match to TRBD1 (6 bases). V lost 1 base to trimming and J lost 8 bases, with 11 bases between them. There are 13 residues in the CDR3. Germline values: CDR1 LGHDT, CDR2 YNNKEL (reference sequence).

The chain joins TRBV13 to TRBJ2-3, with 10 bases fitting TRBD2. The V and J ends lost 5 bases and 1 base, in that order; junction bases with no gene match: 3. CDR3 length: 15 amino acids. CDR1 and CDR2 (germline): PRHDT, FYEKMQ (reference sequence). In DNA, the CDR3 is TGTGCCAGCAGCCAGGGGACTAGCGGCACAGATACGCAGTATTTT. This translates into CASSQGTSGTDTQYF.

The gene calls are TRBV11-2 and TRBJ2-3, with TRBD1 matching over 10 bases. The junction had 4 bases not matched to a gene; V was cut back by 6 bases and J by 4 bases. The CDR3 loop spans 14 amino acids. The germline CDR1 and CDR2 sequences are SGHAT and FQNNGV. The CDR3 reads CASSQTGGPDTQYF. In DNA, the CDR3 is TGTGCCAGCAGTCAGACAGGGGGCCCAGATACGCAGTATTTT.

This rearrangement joins TRBV19 to TRBJ1-6; a possible D gene is TRBD1 (6 bases). The germline V and J ends were trimmed by 5 bases and 10 bases, with 18 bases remaining between them. Germline CDR1 is LNHDA and CDR2 is SQIVND (reference sequence). The CDR3 has 15 amino acids. The CDR3 reads CASSAGQQGVSPLHF. CDR3 sequence (DNA): TGTGCCAGTAGTGCCGGACAACAGGGTGTCTCACCCCTCCACTTT.

The chain recombines TRBV7-3 with TRBJ2-1, with 8 bases fitting TRBD1. V lost 3 bases, J lost 3 bases, and 4 bases stayed unmatched. This CDR3 is built from 15 residues. CDR1 and CDR2 from the germline V gene are SGHTA and FQGTGA. The chain's CDR3 is CASSLTGADYNEQFF. The DNA for the CDR3 is TGTGCCAGCAGCTTGACAGGGGCGGACTACAATGAGCAGTTCTTC.

V and J are TRBV9 and TRBJ2-1; 7 bases are a match to TRBD1. The CDR3 spans 16 residues. The V gene end was trimmed by 0 bases and the J gene end by 7 bases; junction bases not matched to a gene: 10. Germline values: CDR1 SGDLS, CDR2 YYNGEE. The CDR3 protein is CASSVGGDRVQNEQFF. The CDR3 DNA is TGTGCCAGCAGCGTAGGCGGAGACAGGGTGCAAAATGAGCAGTTCTTC. The full variable domain, in which reference TRBV9 and TRBJ2-1 provide the parts outside the CDR3, is DSGVTQTPKHLITATGQRVTLRCSPRSGDLSVYWYQQSLDQGLQFLIQYYNGEERAKGNILERFSAQQFPDLHSELNLSSLELGDSALYFCASSVGGDRVQNEQFFGPGTRLTVL.

This chain joins TRBV9 and TRBJ2-3, with D possibly being TRBD2 (6 bases). Trimming removed 0 bases from V and 5 bases from J, with 25 bases in between. The CDR3 covers 19 residues. Germline V lookup: CDR1 SGDLS, CDR2 YYNGEE. The CDR3 DNA reads as TGTGCCAGCAGCGTAGAAAGGGGATGGGAACGGGAGCCAGGAGATACGCAGTATTTT. Its protein product is CASSVERGWEREPGDTQYF.

V is TRBV12-3 or TRBV12-4 and J is TRBJ2-2; D may be TRBD2 (5 bases). The CDR3 extends over 13 amino acids. Trimming stripped 2 bases from V and 8 bases from J, with 9 bases between. CDR3 bases: TGTGCCAGCAGTTTACAGGAGGCGGGGGAGCTGTTTTTT. It codes for CASSLQEAGELFF.

The chain has TRBV9 and TRBJ2-3; D uncertain. There are 15 residues in the CDR3. Germline CDR1 SGDLS, CDR2 YYNGEE. Trimming left V 0 bases short and J 4 bases short, with 12 bases between. CDR3 sequence: CASSVAENHADTQYF. The CDR3 coding sequence is TGTGCCAGCAGCGTAGCCGAGAATCACGCAGATACGCAGTATTTT.

The genes are TRBV28 and TRBJ1-4; D is ambiguous. This CDR3 has 14 amino acids. V gave up 8 bases and J gave up 5 bases, with 15 bases separating them. CDR1 and CDR2 from the germline V gene are MDHEN and SYDVKM. The DNA for the CDR3 is TGTGCCAGCCAATCCTTGGAGTTCAATGAAAAACTGTTTTTT. It translates to CASQSLEFNEKLFF.

The sample holds one count of this clone. This chain joins TRBV5-3 and TRBJ2-7, with D perhaps matching TRBD2 (6 bases). TRBV5-3 is an ORF; its function is uncertain. The ends were cut back, 4 bases at V and 2 bases at J, with 13 bases in the middle. The CDR3 is 14 residues long. DNA of the CDR3: TGTGCCAGAAGCCCGGGACTCCCAACCTACGAGCAGTACTTC. Translated, it gives CARSPGLPTYEQYF.

The chain recombines TRBV3-1 (or the pseudogene TRBV3-2) with TRBJ2-1; 7 nucleotides match TRBD2. CDR1 LGHDT and CDR2 YNNKEL come from the germline V gene (reference sequence). The CDR3 consists of 16 residues. V lost 2 bases to trimming and J lost 3 bases; unmatched junction nucleotides: 7. The chain's CDR3 is CASSQFGTTLYNEQFF. DNA of the CDR3: TGTGCCAGCAGCCAATTTGGGACTACCCTCTACAATGAGCAGTTCTTC.

The sample holds one count of this clone. The gene calls are TRBV7-3 and TRBJ1-6; 7 bases align to TRBD1. Germline V gives CDR1 SGHTA, CDR2 FQGTGA. The V segment lost 8 bases and the J segment 7 bases; nucleotides outside the gene matches: 8. The CDR3 runs to 14 residues. The CDR3 DNA is TGTGCCAGCCGCAGTGGGACAGAAAATTCACCCCTCCACTTT. Its protein product is CASRSGTENSPLHF.

The V call is TRBV19, the J call TRBJ2-7, with D maybe TRBD1 (5 bases). The CDR3 has 13 residues. Germline CDR1 reads LNHDA; CDR2 reads SQIVND (reference sequence). Between the trimmed V and J ends, which lost 6 bases and 4 bases, there was a span of 13 bases. In nucleotides, the CDR3 is TGTGCCAGTAGCCCACAGGCTGGGTACGAGCAGTACTTC. Residues: CASSPQAGYEQYF.

In its sample, this clone was seen a few times. Other DNA sequences in the sample encode the same CDR3. The V call is TRBV28, the J call TRBJ2-7; unclear D gene. Germline V lookup: CDR1 MDHEN, CDR2 SYDVKM. The CDR3 consists of 12 residues. The V end lost 8 bases, the J end lost 1 base, and 9 bases lay between the germline ends. CDR3 DNA sequence: TGTGCCAGCTCCAGGCAGTCCTACGAGCAGTACTTC. Its protein is CASSRQSYEQYF.

This rearrangement joins TRBV6-5 to TRBJ1-4; 7 bases match TRBD1. Per germline, CDR1 MNHEY and CDR2 SVGAGI. After removal of 6 bases from V and 8 bases from J, the junction contained 9 bases not matched to a gene. There are 14 residues in the CDR3. CDR3 protein: CASRPAAGGEKLFF. CDR3 sequence (DNA): TGTGCCAGCAGGCCTGCGGCAGGGGGAGAAAAACTGTTTTTT.

The chain joins TRBV6-5 to TRBJ1-2; TRBD1 matches at 7 bases. Germline CDR1 MNHEY, CDR2 SVGAGI. The CDR3 contains 16 residues. With 3 bases clipped from V and 8 bases from J, the junction kept 15 bases outside the gene matches. CDR3 sequence (DNA): TGTGCCAGCAGTTATGCAAGCAGACAGGGTGGGCGAGGCTACACCTTC. Protein sequence: CASSYASRQGGRGYTF.

CDR3: CASSYDRDGYTF. The CDR3, as DNA: TGCGCCAGCAGCTACGACAGGGATGGCTACACCTTC. This chain uses TRBV5-1 with TRBJ1-2; 7 bases fit TRBD1. Trimming took 3 bases from V and 6 from J; bases not matched to a gene: 2. This CDR3 has 12 amino acids. CDR1 and CDR2 (germline): SGHRS, YFSETQ.

CDR3 nucleotide sequence: TGCGCCAGCAGCCAAGTGGGAAAGGGACTAAGCTCCTACGAGCAGTACTTC. This encodes CASSQVGKGLSSYEQYF. This chain joins TRBV4-3 and TRBJ2-7; 7 bases agree with TRBD2. The CDR3 totals 17 residues. The junction had 9 bases not matched to a gene; V was cut back by 1 base and J by 0 bases. Germline CDR1 and CDR2: LGHNA and YSLEER.

The chain is built from TRBV7-2 and TRBJ2-1, with TRBD2 matching 9 bases. Germline CDR1 and CDR2: SGHTA and FQGNSA. Unmatched junction bases numbered 8, after V lost 2 bases and J lost 6 bases. The CDR3 is 16 residues long. CDR3 loop: CASSLWGGGALNEQFF. The CDR3 nucleotides are TGTGCCAGCAGCTTATGGGGCGGGGGGGCCCTCAATGAGCAGTTCTTC.